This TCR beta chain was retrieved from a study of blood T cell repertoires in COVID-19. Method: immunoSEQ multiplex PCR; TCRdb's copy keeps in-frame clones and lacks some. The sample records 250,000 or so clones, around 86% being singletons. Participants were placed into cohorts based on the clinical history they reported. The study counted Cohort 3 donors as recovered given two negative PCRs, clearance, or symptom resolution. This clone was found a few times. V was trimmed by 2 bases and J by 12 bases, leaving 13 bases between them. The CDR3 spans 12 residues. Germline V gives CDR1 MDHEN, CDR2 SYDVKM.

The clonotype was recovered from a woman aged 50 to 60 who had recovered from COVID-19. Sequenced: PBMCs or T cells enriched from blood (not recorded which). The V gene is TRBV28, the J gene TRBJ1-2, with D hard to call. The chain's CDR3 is CASSLDTKPDTF. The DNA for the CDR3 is TGTGCCAGCAGTTTAGATACGAAACCGGACACCTTC.